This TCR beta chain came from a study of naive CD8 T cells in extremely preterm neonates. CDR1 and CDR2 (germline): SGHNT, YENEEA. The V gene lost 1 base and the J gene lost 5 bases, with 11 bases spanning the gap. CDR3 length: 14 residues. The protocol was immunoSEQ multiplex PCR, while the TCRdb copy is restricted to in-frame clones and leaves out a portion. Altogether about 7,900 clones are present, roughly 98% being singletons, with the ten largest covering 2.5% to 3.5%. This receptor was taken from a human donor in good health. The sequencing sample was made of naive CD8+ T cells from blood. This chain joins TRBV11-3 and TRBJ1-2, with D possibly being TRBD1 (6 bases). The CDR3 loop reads CASSLGTGIYGYTF. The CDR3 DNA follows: TGTGCCAGCAGCTTAGGCACAGGGATATATGGCTACACCTTC.